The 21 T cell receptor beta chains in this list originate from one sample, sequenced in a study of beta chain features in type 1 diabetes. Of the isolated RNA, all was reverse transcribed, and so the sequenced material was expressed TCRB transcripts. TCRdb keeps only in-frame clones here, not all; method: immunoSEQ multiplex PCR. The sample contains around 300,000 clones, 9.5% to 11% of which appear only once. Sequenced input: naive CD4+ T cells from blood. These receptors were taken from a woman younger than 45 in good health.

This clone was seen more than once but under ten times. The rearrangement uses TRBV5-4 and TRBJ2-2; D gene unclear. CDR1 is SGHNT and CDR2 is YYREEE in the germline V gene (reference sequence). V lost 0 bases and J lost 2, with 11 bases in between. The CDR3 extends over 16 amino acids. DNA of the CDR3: TGTGCCAGCAGCTTGGCCCAGTCCCGAAACACCGGGGAGCTGTTTTTT. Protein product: CASSLAQSRNTGELFF.

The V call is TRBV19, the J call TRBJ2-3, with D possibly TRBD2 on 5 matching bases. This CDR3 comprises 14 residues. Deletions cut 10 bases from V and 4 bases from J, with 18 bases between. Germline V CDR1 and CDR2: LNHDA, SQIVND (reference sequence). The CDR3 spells CATRSGSSADTQYF. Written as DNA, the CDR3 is TGTGCCACCCGATCTGGGAGTAGCGCAGATACGCAGTATTTT.

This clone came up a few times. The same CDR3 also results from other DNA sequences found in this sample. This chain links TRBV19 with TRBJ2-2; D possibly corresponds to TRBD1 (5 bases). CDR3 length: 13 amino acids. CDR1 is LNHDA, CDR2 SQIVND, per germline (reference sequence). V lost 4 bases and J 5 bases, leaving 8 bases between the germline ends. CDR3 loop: CASSNQGTGELFF. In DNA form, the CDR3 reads TGTGCCAGTAGTAATCAGGGAACCGGGGAGCTGTTTTTT. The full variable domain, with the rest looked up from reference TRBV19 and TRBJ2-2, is DGGITQSPKYLFRKEGQNVTLSCEQNLNHDAMYWYRQDPGQGLRLIYYSQIVNDFQKGDIAEGYSVSREKKESFPLTVTSAQKNPTAFYLCASSNQGTGELFFGEGSRLTVL.

The CDR3 here is CASSEQAVTDTQYF. CDR3 sequence (DNA): TGTGCCAGCAGTGAACAGGCAGTCACAGATACGCAGTATTTT. V usage is TRBV25-1 and J usage is TRBJ2-3; no firm D call. V dropped 2 bases and J dropped 2 bases, with 8 bases sitting between them. Per germline, CDR1 MGHDK and CDR2 SYGVNS. The CDR3 length is 14 residues.

In DNA, the CDR3 is TGTGCCAGCAGTTTGGTGCGGCAGCCCCAGCATTTT. It is translated as CASSLVRQPQHF. The rearrangement joins TRBV28 to TRBJ1-5; D call uncertain. The germline CDR1 and CDR2 sequences are MDHEN and SYDVKM. Trimming cost V 3 bases and J 7 bases, with 7 bases left between them. The CDR3 is made up of 12 amino acids.

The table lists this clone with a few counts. The CDR3 sequence: CAAGDGTGTYEQYF. CDR3 nucleotide sequence: TGTGCCGCGGGAGACGGGACAGGGACCTACGAGCAGTACTTC. This chain connects TRBV28 to TRBJ2-7; 9 bases match TRBD1. The germline gives CDR1 MDHEN, CDR2 SYDVKM. With V trimmed by 11 bases and J by 2 bases, 10 bases remained unmatched. The CDR3 runs 14 residues. The variable domain in full, with the rest retrieved from reference TRBV28 and TRBJ2-7, is DVKVTQSSRYLVKRTGEKVFLECVQDMDHENMFWYRQDPGLGLRLIYFSYDVKMKEKGDIPEGYSVSREKKERFSLILESASTNQTSMYLCAAGDGTGTYEQYFGPGTRLTVT.

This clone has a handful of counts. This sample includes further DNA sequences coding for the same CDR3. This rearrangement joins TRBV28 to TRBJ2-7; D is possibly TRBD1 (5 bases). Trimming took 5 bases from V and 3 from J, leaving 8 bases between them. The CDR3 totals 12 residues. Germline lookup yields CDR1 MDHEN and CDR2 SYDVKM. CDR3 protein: CASSLQGYEQYF. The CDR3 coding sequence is TGTGCCAGCAGTCTCCAGGGCTACGAGCAGTACTTC.

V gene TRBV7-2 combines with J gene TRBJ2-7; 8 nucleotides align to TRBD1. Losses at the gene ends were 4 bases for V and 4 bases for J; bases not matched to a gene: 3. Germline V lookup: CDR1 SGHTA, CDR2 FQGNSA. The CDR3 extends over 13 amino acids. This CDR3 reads CASSSRTGYEQYF. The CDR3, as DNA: TGTGCCAGCAGCTCCCGGACAGGGTACGAGCAGTACTTC.

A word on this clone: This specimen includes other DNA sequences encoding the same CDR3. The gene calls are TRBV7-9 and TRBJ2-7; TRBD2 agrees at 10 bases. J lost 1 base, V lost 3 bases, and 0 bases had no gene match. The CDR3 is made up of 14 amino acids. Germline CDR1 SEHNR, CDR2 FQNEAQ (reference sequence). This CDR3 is CASSLTSGSYEQYF. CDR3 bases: TGTGCCAGCAGCTTGACTAGCGGGTCCTACGAGCAGTACTTC.

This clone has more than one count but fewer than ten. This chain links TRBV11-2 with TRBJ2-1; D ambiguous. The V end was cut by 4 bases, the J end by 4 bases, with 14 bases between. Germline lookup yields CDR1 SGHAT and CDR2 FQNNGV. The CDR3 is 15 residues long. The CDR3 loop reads CASSSQVKDYNEQFF. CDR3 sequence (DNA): TGTGCCAGCAGCTCCCAGGTAAAGGATTACAATGAGCAGTTCTTC.

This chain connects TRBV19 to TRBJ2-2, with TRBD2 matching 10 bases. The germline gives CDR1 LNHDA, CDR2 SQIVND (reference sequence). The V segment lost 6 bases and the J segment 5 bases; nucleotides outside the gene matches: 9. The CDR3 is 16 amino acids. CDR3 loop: CASSPTSGKVTGELFF. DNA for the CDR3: TGTGCCAGTAGCCCTACTAGCGGGAAGGTTACCGGGGAGCTGTTTTTT.

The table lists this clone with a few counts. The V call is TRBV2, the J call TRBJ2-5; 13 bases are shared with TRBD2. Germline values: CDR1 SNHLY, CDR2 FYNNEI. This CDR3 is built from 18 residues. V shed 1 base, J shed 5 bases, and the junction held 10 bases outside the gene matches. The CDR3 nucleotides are TGTGCCAGCAGTGAAGAGCCACTAGCGGGAGGGCCGGGGGAGACCCAGTACTTC. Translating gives CASSEEPLAGGPGETQYF.

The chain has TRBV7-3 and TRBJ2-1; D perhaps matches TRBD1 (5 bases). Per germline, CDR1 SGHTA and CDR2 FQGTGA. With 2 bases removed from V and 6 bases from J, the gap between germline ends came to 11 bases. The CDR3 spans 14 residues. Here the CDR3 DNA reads TGTGCCAGCAGCTTAGGCAGGGTCGGCAATGAGCAGTTCTTC. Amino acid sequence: CASSLGRVGNEQFF. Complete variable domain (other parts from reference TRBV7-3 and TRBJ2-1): GAGVSQTPSNKVTEKGKYVELRCDPISGHTALYWYRQSLGQGPEFLIYFQGTGAADDSGLPNDRFFAVRPEGSVSTLKIQRTERGDSAVYLCASSLGRVGNEQFFGPGTRLTVL.

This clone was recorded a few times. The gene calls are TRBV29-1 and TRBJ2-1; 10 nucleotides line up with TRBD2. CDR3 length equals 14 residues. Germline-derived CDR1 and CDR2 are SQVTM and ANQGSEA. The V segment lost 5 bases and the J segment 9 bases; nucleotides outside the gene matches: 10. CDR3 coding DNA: TGCAGCGTTAAGCGAGCGGGAGGGCCGGGTGAGCAGTTCTTC. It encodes CSVKRAGGPGEQFF.

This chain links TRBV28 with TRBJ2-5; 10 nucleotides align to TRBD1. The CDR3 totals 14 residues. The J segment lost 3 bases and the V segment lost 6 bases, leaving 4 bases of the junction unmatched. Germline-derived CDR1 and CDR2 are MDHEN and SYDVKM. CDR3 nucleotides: TGTGCCAGCAGAGGACAGGGGGAAAAAGAGACCCAGTACTTC. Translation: CASRGQGEKETQYF.

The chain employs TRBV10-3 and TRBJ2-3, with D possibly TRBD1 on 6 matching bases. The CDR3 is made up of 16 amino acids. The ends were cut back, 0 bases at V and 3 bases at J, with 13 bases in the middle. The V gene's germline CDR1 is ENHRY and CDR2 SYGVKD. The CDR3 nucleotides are TGTGCCATCAGTGAGTCCTCAGGGGTGGGTACAGATACGCAGTATTTT. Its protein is CAISESSGVGTDTQYF.

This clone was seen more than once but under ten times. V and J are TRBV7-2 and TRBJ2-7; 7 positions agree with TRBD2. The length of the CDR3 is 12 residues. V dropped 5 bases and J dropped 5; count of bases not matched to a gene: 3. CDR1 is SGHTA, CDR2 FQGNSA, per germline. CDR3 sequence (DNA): TGTGCCAGCAGCACGCGGGAGAACGAGCAGTACTTC. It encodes CASSTRENEQYF.

As DNA, the CDR3 is TGCGCCAGCAGCCTCCGCCGGGACAGGGACAATGAGCAGTTCTTC. Translation gives CASSLRRDRDNEQFF. The rearrangement links TRBV5-1 to TRBJ2-1; 9 bases agree with TRBD1. The germline CDR1 and CDR2 sequences are SGHRS and YFSETQ. The V gene end was trimmed by 4 bases and the J gene end by 5 bases; junction bases not matched to a gene: 7. This CDR3 spans 15 amino acids.

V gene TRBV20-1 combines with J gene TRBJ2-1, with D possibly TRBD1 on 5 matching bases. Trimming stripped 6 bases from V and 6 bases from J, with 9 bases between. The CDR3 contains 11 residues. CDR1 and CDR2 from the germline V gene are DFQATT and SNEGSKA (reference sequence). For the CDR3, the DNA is TGCAGTGCCCGACAGATCAATGAGCAGTTCTTC. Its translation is CSARQINEQFF.

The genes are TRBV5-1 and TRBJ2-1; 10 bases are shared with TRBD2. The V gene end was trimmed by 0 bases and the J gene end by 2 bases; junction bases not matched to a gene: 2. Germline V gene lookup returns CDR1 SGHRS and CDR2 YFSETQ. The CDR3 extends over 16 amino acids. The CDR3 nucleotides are TGCGCCAGCAGCTTGGCAAGCGGGAGGGCCTACAATGAGCAGTTCTTC. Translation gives CASSLASGRAYNEQFF.

The CDR3 bases are TGTGCCTGGAGTCCCACAGGGGGCCCACAGCCCCAGCATTTT. Amino acid sequence: CAWSPTGGPQPQHF. This chain connects TRBV30 to TRBJ1-5; TRBD1 aligns across 9 bases. The CDR3 totals 14 residues. The ends lost 2 bases at V and 7 bases at J; junction bases unmatched: 6. Per germline, CDR1 GTSNPN and CDR2 SVGIG (reference sequence).